The TCR beta chain under discussion was sequenced for a study of radiotherapy plus CTLA-4 blockade in lung cancer. Study-level information: An objective response was seen in 15% to 20% of patients, and disease control in 25% to 40%. Study-wide points: Reports identified early blood T cell clone dynamics, with interferon-beta, as the best response predictor.

Produced via immunoSEQ multiplex PCR; TCRdb's table is partial and in-frame only. The table lists more than 35,000 clones, 75% to 90% of them singletons. Notes on this clone: Antigen: not known.

Chemo-refractory metastatic non-small-cell lung cancer patients received focal radiation with ipilimumab CTLA-4 blockade. This clonotype was sampled from a human donor with non-small cell lung cancer who had stable disease on radiotherapy plus ipilimumab. The material was peripheral blood, obtained from a patient treated with radiotherapy plus ipilimumab.

The CDR3 is CASSEERTGNFENIQYF. DNA of the CDR3: TGTGCCAGCAGTGAAGAGCGGACAGGGAATTTTGAAAACATTCAGTACTTC. The gene calls are TRBV2 and TRBJ2-4; 8 bases are a match to TRBD1. The germline CDR1 and CDR2 sequences are SNHLY and FYNNEI. This CDR3 has 17 residues. With 1 base clipped from V and 5 bases from J, the junction kept 10 bases outside the gene matches.